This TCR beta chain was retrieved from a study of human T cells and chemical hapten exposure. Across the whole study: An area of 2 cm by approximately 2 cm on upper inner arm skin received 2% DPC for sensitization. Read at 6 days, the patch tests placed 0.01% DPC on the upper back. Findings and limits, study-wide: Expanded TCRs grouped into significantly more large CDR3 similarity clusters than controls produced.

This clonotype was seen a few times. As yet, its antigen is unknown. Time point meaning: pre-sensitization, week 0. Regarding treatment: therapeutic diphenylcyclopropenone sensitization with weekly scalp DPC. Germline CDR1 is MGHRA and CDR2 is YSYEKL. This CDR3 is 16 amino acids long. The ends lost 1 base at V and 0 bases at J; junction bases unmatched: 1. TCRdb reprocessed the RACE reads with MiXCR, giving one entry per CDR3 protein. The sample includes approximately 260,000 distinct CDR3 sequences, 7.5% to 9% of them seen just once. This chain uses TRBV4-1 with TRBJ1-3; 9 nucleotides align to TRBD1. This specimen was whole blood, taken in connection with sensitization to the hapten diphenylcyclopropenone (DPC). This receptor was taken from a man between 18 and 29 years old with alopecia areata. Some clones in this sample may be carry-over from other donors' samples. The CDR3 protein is CASSQGDRASGNTIYF. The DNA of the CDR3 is TGCGCCAGCAGCCAAGGGGACAGGGCCTCTGGAAACACCATATATTTT.